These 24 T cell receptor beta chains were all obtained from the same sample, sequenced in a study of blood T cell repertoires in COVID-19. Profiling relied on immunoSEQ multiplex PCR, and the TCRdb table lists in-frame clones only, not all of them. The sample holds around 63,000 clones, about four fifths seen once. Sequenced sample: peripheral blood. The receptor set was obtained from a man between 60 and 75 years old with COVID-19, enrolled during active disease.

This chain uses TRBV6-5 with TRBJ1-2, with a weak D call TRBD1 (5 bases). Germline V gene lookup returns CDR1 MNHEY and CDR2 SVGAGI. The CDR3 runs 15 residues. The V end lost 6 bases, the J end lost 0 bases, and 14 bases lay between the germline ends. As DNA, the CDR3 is TGTGCCAGCAGATGGAGCCAGGGCGCTAACTATGGCTACACCTTC. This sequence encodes CASRWSQGANYGYTF.

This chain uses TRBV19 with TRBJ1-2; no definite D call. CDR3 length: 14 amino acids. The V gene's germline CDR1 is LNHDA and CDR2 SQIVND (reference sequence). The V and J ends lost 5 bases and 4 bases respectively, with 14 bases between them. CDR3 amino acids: CASSVRVRAYGYTF. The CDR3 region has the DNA TGTGCCAGTAGTGTTCGCGTTAGAGCCTATGGCTACACCTTC. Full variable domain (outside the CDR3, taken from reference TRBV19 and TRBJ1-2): DGGITQSPKYLFRKEGQNVTLSCEQNLNHDAMYWYRQDPGQGLRLIYYSQIVNDFQKGDIAEGYSVSREKKESFPLTVTSAQKNPTAFYLCASSVRVRAYGYTFGSGTRLTVV.

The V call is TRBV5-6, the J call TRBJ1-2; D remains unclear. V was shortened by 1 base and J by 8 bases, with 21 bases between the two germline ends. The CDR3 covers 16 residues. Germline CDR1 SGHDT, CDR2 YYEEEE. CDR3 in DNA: TGTGCCAGCAGCTTGTCGGCCATAACTAAAACTCGGGGCTACACCTTC. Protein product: CASSLSAITKTRGYTF.

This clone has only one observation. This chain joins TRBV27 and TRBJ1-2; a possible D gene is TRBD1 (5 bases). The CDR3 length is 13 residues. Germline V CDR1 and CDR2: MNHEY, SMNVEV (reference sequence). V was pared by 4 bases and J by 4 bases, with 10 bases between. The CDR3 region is CASSSHDSYGYTF. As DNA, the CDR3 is TGTGCCAGCAGTTCCCACGACAGCTATGGCTACACCTTC.

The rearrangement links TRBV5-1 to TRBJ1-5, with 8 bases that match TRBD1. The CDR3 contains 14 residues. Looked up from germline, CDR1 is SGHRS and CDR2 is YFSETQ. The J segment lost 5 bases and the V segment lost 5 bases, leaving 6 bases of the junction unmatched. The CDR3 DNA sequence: TGCGCCAGCAGACCCGACAGGGGAGATCAGCCCCAGCATTTT. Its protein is CASRPDRGDQPQHF.

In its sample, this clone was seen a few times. CDR3 amino acids: CAWSVRGYEQYF. For the CDR3, the DNA is TGTGCCTGGAGTGTACGGGGTTACGAGCAGTACTTC. This chain joins TRBV30 and TRBJ2-7; perhaps TRBD2 as D (5 bases). Germline lookup yields CDR1 GTSNPN and CDR2 SVGIG (reference sequence). V gave up 0 bases and J gave up 4 bases, with 7 bases separating them. The CDR3 length is 12 residues.

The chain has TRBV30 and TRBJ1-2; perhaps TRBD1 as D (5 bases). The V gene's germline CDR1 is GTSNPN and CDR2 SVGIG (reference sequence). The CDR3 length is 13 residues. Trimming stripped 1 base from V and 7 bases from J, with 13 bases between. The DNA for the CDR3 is TGTGCCTGGAGTGCCCAGGGTGTTGGTGGCTACACCTTC. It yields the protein CAWSAQGVGGYTF.

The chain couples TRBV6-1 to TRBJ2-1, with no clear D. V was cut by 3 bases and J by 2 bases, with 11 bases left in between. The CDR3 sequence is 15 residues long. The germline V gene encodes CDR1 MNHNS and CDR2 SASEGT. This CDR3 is CASSESELPYNEQFF. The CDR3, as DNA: TGTGCCAGCAGTGAGAGCGAATTGCCCTACAATGAGCAGTTCTTC.

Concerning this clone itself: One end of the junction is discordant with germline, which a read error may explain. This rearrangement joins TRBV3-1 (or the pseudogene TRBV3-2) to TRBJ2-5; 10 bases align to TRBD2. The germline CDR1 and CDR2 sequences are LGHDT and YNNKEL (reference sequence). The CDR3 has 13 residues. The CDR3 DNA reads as TGTGCCAGCAGCCAGAGCCGCAGCGGGGGGGTTCACTTC. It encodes CASSQSRSGGVHF.

The CDR3 here is CASSYWDGTGAYEQYF. The DNA of the CDR3 is TGTGCCAGCAGTTACTGGGACGGGACAGGGGCCTACGAGCAGTACTTC. J is TRBJ2-7 and V is TRBV6-6; 10 bases align to TRBD1. The CDR3 extends over 16 amino acids. Germline V gene data show CDR1 as MNHNY and CDR2 as SVGAGI (reference sequence). J gave up 2 bases and V 1 base, and 5 bases lay outside the gene matches.

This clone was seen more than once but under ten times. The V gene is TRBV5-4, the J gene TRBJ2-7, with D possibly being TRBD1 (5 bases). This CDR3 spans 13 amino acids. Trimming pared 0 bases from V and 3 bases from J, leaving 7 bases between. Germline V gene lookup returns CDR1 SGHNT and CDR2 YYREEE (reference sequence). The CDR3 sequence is CASSLVDSYEQYF. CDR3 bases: TGTGCCAGCAGCTTGGTAGACAGCTACGAGCAGTACTTC.

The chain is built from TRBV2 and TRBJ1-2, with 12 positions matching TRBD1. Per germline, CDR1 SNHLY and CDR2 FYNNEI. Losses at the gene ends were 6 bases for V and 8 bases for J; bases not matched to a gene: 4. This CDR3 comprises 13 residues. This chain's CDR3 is CASRRDRGQGYTF. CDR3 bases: TGTGCCAGCAGAAGGGACAGGGGGCAGGGCTACACCTTC.

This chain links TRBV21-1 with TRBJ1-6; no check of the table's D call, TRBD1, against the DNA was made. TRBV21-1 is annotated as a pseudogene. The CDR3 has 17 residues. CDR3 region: CASSKANSSSYNSPLHF. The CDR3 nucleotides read TGTGCCAGCAGCAAAGCTAACAGCAGCTCCTATAATTCACCCCTCCACTTT.

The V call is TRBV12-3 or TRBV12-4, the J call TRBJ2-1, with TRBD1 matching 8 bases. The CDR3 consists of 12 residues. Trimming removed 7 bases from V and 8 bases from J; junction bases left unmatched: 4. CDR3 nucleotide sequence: TGTGCCAGCACCAGGACAGGGTATGAGCAGTTCTTC. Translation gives CASTRTGYEQFF.

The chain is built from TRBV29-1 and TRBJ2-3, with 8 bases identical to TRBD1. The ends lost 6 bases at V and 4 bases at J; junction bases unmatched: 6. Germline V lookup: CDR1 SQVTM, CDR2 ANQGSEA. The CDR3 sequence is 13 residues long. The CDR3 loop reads CSVDRGGADTQYF. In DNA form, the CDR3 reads TGCAGCGTCGACAGGGGTGGGGCAGATACGCAGTATTTT.

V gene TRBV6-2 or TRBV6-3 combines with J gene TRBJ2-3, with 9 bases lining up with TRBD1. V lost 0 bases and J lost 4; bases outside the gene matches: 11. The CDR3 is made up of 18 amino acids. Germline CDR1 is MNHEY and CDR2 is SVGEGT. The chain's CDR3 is CASSYSIRGTGLPDTQYF. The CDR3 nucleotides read TGTGCCAGCAGTTACTCGATCAGGGGGACAGGGCTCCCAGATACGCAGTATTTT.

The CDR3 coding sequence is TGCGCCAGCCCCCGGGACAGGGGGCCGGAGACCCAGTACTTC. This sequence encodes CASPRDRGPETQYF. The V gene is TRBV23-1, the J gene TRBJ2-5; 12 nucleotides align to TRBD1. TRBV23-1 is known as an ORF, though its function is uncertain. CDR3 length equals 14 residues. Losses at the gene ends were 8 bases for V and 5 bases for J; bases not matched to a gene: 6.

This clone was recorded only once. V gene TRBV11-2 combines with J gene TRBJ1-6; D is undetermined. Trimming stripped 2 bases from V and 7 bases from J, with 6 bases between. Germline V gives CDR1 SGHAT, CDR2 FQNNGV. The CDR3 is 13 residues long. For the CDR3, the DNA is TGTGCCAGCAGCTTACCGGGAAATTCACCCCTCCACTTT. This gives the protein CASSLPGNSPLHF.

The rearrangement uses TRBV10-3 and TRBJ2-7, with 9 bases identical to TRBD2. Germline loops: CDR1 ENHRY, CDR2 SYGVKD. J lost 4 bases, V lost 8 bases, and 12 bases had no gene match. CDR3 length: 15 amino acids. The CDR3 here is CAIGAGTSWGYEQYF. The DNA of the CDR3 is TGTGCCATCGGAGCGGGGACTAGCTGGGGGTACGAGCAGTACTTC.

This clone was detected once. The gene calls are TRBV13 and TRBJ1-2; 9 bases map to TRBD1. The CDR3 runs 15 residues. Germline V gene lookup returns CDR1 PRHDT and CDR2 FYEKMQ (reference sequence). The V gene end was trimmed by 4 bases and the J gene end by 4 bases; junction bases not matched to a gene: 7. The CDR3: CASSSGTGLIYGYTF. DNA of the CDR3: TGTGCCAGCAGCTCGGGGACAGGGCTTATCTATGGCTACACCTTC.

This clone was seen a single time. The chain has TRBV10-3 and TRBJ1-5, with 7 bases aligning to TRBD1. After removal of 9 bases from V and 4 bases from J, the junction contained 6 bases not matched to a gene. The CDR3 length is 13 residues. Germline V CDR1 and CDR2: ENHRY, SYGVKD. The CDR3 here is CAISGQSNQPQHF. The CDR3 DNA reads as TGTGCCATTTCGGGACAGTCAAATCAGCCCCAGCATTTT.

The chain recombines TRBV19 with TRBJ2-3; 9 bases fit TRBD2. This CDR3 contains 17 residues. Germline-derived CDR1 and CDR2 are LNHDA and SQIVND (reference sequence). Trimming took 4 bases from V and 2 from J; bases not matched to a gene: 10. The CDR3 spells CASSTPPTSGLTDTQYF. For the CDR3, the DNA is TGTGCCAGTAGTACCCCCCCGACTAGCGGCCTCACAGATACGCAGTATTTT.

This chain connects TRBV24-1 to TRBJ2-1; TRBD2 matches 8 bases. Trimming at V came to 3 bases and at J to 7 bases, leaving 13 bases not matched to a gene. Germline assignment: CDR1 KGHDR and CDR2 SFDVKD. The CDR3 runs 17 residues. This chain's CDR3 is CATSDTTPGLVINEQFF. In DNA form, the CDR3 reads TGTGCCACCAGTGATACCACCCCGGGACTAGTCATAAATGAGCAGTTCTTC.

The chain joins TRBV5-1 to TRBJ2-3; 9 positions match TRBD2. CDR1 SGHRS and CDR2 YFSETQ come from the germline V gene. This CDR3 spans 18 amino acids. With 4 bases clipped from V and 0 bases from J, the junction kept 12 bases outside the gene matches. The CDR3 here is CASSRGLARTPSTDTQYF. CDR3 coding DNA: TGCGCCAGCAGCCGTGGACTAGCGAGGACACCTAGCACAGATACGCAGTATTTT.